One sample yielded the 23 T cell receptor beta chains listed below, sequenced in a study of cytomegalovirus exposure and HLA in healthy donors (dated by TCRdb to 2016 to 2017). The library was prepared using the immunoSEQ multiplex PCR assay. For the multiplex PCR, a mixture combining 60 forward primers for TCR Vbeta segments and 13 reverse primers for TCR Jbeta segments was used. TCRdb carries this immuneACCESS record with in-frame sequences only. Its versions omit some clonotypes, under half of them owing to an unresolved V gene in the studies checked, with the rest unexplained. Present in this sample are about 110,000 clones, about 75% of which were seen just once. 2.5% of the sample belongs to the ten largest clones. The sample consisted of PBMCs. These receptor sequences come from a man aged 40-49 years in good health and CMV-seronegative.

The rearrangement joins TRBV7-8 to TRBJ1-2, with D perhaps matching TRBD1 (5 bases). Trimming left V 5 bases short and J 4 bases short, with 11 bases between. CDR3 length: 13 residues. Germline V gene lookup returns CDR1 SGHVS and CDR2 FQNEAQ. CDR3 sequence: CASSGGAGYGYTF. CDR3 nucleotide sequence: TGTGCCAGCAGCGGAGGGGCTGGCTATGGCTACACCTTC. Together with reference TRBV7-8 and TRBJ1-2, the CDR3 gives the full variable domain: GAGVSQSPRYKVAKRGQDVALRCDPISGHVSLFWYQQALGQGPEFLTYFQNEAQLDKSGLPSDRFFAERPEGSVSTLKIQRTQQEDSAVYLCASSGGAGYGYTFGSGTRLTVV.

The table lists this clone with a few counts. This chain links TRBV7-2 with TRBJ1-2; 9 bases agree with TRBD1. The CDR3 length is 14 residues. With 1 base clipped from V and 5 bases from J, the junction kept 2 bases outside the gene matches. CDR1 and CDR2 from the germline V gene are SGHTA and FQGNSA. The CDR3 nucleotides read TGTGCCAGCAGCTTAGGACAGGGGGAATATGGCTACACCTTC. Residues: CASSLGQGEYGYTF. The variable domain in full, with the rest retrieved from reference TRBV7-2 and TRBJ1-2, is GAGVSQSPSNKVTEKGKDVELRCDPISGHTALYWYRQSLGQGLEFLIYFQGNSAPDKSGLPSDRFSAERTGGSVSTLTIQRTQQEDSAVYLCASSLGQGEYGYTFGSGTRLTVV.

The chain has TRBV7-2 and TRBJ2-5; 15 bases are a match to TRBD2. V gave up 0 bases and J gave up 2 bases; unmatched junction bases: 4. The CDR3 runs 18 residues. Per germline, CDR1 SGHTA and CDR2 FQGNSA. CDR3 DNA: TGTGCCAGCAGCTTAGCGCTTGGACTAGCGGGGGGGCAAGAGACCCAGTACTTC. It encodes CASSLALGLAGGQETQYF.

V and J are TRBV7-8 and TRBJ1-3; TRBD1 matches 9 bases. The V gene end was trimmed by 5 bases and the J gene end by 0 bases; junction bases not matched to a gene: 5. Germline V gene lookup returns CDR1 SGHVS and CDR2 FQNEAQ. The CDR3 spans 16 residues. The CDR3 loop is CASSALTGGSGNTIYF. In nucleotides, the CDR3 is TGTGCCAGCAGCGCTCTGACAGGGGGCTCTGGAAACACCATATATTTT.

This clone was picked up a small number of times. This rearrangement joins TRBV7-6 to TRBJ1-4; 9 bases are a match to TRBD1. The V gene end was trimmed by 5 bases and the J gene end by 6 bases; junction bases not matched to a gene: 7. Germline V lookup: CDR1 SGHVS, CDR2 FNYEAQ. The length of the CDR3 is 15 residues. Written as DNA, the CDR3 is TGTGCCAGCAGCCCTACAGGGGGCTTGTATGAAAAACTGTTTTTT. Its protein product is CASSPTGGLYEKLFF.

This sequence joins TRBV6-6 and TRBJ1-1; 8 bases agree with TRBD1. The CDR3 is 12 amino acids. The germline V gene encodes CDR1 MNHNY and CDR2 SVGAGI (reference sequence). V lost 7 bases and J lost 8; bases outside the gene matches: 6. The CDR3: CASTPGTGEAFF. For the CDR3, the DNA is TGTGCCAGCACGCCCGGGACAGGCGAAGCTTTCTTT.

CDR3 nucleotides: TGTGCCAGCAGTGGGGGGACTAGCGGAGTAGATACGCAGTATTTT. This gives the protein CASSGGTSGVDTQYF. J is TRBJ2-3 and V is TRBV6-1, with 11 nucleotides matching TRBD2. Germline values: CDR1 MNHNS, CDR2 SASEGT. The CDR3 extends over 15 amino acids. The junction had 5 bases not matched to a gene; V was cut back by 4 bases and J by 5 bases.

The rearrangement joins TRBV5-6 to TRBJ2-7, with D perhaps TRBD2 (7 bases). Trimming stripped 4 bases from V and 2 bases from J, with 19 bases between. The CDR3 covers 16 residues. Germline CDR1 SGHDT, CDR2 YYEEEE. Here the CDR3 DNA reads TGTGCCAGCAGCCTACTGGGGGGGCAAGGGACCTACGAGCAGTACTTC. Translation gives CASSLLGGQGTYEQYF.

The V call is TRBV19, the J call TRBJ1-5, with D perhaps TRBD1 (6 bases). Trimming took off 3 bases at V and 6 bases at J, with 12 bases between the two ends. This CDR3 is 14 amino acids long. CDR1 and CDR2 from the germline V gene are LNHDA and SQIVND (reference sequence). DNA of the CDR3: TGTGCCAGTAGTATGGGGGGGGCTAGTCAGCCCCAGCATTTT. This sequence encodes CASSMGGASQPQHF.

CDR3 DNA: TGTGCCAGCAGTCCAGGACAGGCACCCTATGGCTACACCTTC. The encoded protein is CASSPGQAPYGYTF. The chain has TRBV6-5 and TRBJ1-2, with 7 bases matching TRBD1. Trimming removed 5 bases from V and 4 bases from J; junction bases left unmatched: 7. CDR1 and CDR2 from the germline V gene are MNHEY and SVGAGI. CDR3 length: 14 residues.

The chain joins TRBV18 to TRBJ1-6, with TRBD1 matching over 7 bases. This CDR3 contains 18 residues. Germline V gives CDR1 KGHSH, CDR2 LQKENI. V trimming: 1 base; J trimming: 9 bases; junction bases outside the gene matches: 15. The CDR3 spells CASSPLMYNTGVGSPLHF. CDR3 DNA sequence: TGTGCCAGCTCACCACTCATGTACAACACAGGGGTCGGTTCACCCCTCCACTTT.

The gene calls are TRBV4-1 and TRBJ1-1; D is perhaps TRBD1 (6 bases). V was pared by 3 bases and J by 0 bases, with 14 bases between. The CDR3 totals 16 residues. Germline V gene lookup returns CDR1 MGHRA and CDR2 YSYEKL. The chain's CDR3 is CASSQQGLTLNTEAFF. In nucleotides, the CDR3 is TGCGCCAGCAGCCAGCAGGGGCTTACCCTGAACACTGAAGCTTTCTTT.

The J gene is TRBJ2-5, the V gene TRBV7-9; D might be TRBD1 (5 bases). Looked up from germline, CDR1 is SEHNR and CDR2 is FQNEAQ (reference sequence). V was trimmed by 2 bases and J by 5 bases, leaving 15 bases between them. CDR3 size: 15 residues. CDR3 DNA sequence: TGTGCCAGCAGCTTACTTTCAACCAAGGGGGAGACCCAGTACTTC. Protein product: CASSLLSTKGETQYF.

The chain joins TRBV19 to TRBJ2-3, with 9 bases aligning to TRBD2. J was trimmed by 0 bases and V by 6 bases; bases with no gene match: 13. CDR1 LNHDA and CDR2 SQIVND come from the germline V gene (reference sequence). The CDR3 sequence is 18 residues long. The CDR3 is CASRALGSGGTSTDTQYF. DNA for the CDR3: TGTGCCAGTAGGGCTCTGGGTAGCGGGGGAACTAGCACAGATACGCAGTATTTT.

The chain recombines TRBV5-8 with TRBJ1-3; 8 bases fit TRBD1. The CDR3 loop spans 14 amino acids. The germline CDR1 and CDR2 sequences are SGHTS and YDEGEE. With V trimmed by 0 bases and J by 5 bases, 1 base remained unmatched. CDR3 bases: TGTGCCAGCAGCTTGGGACAGGGGCGAAACACCATATATTTT. Its protein is CASSLGQGRNTIYF.

With respect to this clone: Other nucleotide sequences from this sample produce the same CDR3. The chain is built from TRBV5-1 and TRBJ2-3; 7 positions agree with TRBD1. Germline loops: CDR1 SGHRS, CDR2 YFSETQ. CDR3 length: 14 amino acids. After removal of 4 bases from V and 2 bases from J, the junction contained 4 bases not matched to a gene. The CDR3 here is CASSPGGDTDTQYF. The CDR3 nucleotides read TGCGCCAGCAGCCCAGGGGGAGACACAGATACGCAGTATTTT.

The rearrangement joins TRBV5-1 to TRBJ2-1, with 12 bases fitting TRBD2. V gave up 0 bases and J gave up 4 bases; unmatched junction bases: 5. Looked up from germline, CDR1 is SGHRS and CDR2 is YFSETQ. CDR3 length: 17 residues. CDR3 protein: CASSLELAGGGYNEQFF. For the CDR3, the DNA is TGCGCCAGCAGCTTGGAGCTAGCGGGGGGGGGATACAATGAGCAGTTCTTC.

This clone occurred a few times. J is TRBJ2-1 and V is TRBV19; 9 bases match TRBD1. With 6 bases clipped from V and 8 bases from J, the junction kept 5 bases outside the gene matches. Germline V gives CDR1 LNHDA, CDR2 SQIVND (reference sequence). This CDR3 comprises 13 residues. The CDR3 DNA sequence: TGTGCCAGTAGCTCGGGGGACAGGGATGAGCAGTTCTTC. Translated: CASSSGDRDEQFF. Based on the CDR3 plus reference TRBV19 and TRBJ2-1, the full variable domain is DGGITQSPKYLFRKEGQNVTLSCEQNLNHDAMYWYRQDPGQGLRLIYYSQIVNDFQKGDIAEGYSVSREKKESFPLTVTSAQKNPTAFYLCASSSGDRDEQFFGPGTRLTVL.

The J gene is TRBJ1-4, the V gene TRBV5-1; 7 nucleotides match TRBD1. Trimming cost V 3 bases and J 5 bases; bases outside gene matches: 4. The CDR3 contains 14 residues. Germline loops: CDR1 SGHRS, CDR2 YFSETQ. The CDR3: CASSSGQQNEKLFF. The CDR3 nucleotides read TGCGCCAGCAGCTCGGGACAGCAGAATGAAAAACTGTTTTTT.

This chain connects TRBV5-5 to TRBJ1-6; TRBD1 is a possible D gene (6 bases). The germline V gene encodes CDR1 SGHKS and CDR2 YYEKEE (reference sequence). The CDR3 covers 16 residues. Trimming cost V 0 bases and J 7 bases, with 14 bases left between them. In DNA form, the CDR3 reads TGTGCCAGCAGCTTGGAGGGGGTACGACTAAATTCACCCCTCCACTTT. Its protein is CASSLEGVRLNSPLHF.

The chain links TRBV10-3 to TRBJ1-1; no clear D. The CDR3 is 14 residues long. The germline V gene encodes CDR1 ENHRY and CDR2 SYGVKD. The germline V and J ends were trimmed by 1 base and 5 bases, with 11 bases remaining between them. The CDR3 spells CAISEYSSRTEAFF. The CDR3 nucleotides read TGTGCCATCAGTGAGTACTCCTCGCGGACTGAAGCTTTCTTT.

V is TRBV9 and J is TRBJ2-2, with 14 bases lining up with TRBD2. The CDR3 consists of 20 residues. Trimming removed 3 bases from V and 4 bases from J; junction bases left unmatched: 14. Germline lookup yields CDR1 SGDLS and CDR2 YYNGEE. The CDR3 nucleotides are TGTGCCAGCAGCGCCCGACTAGCGGGGGGGCGAGGGGTTGGCACCGGGGAGCTGTTTTTT. Protein product: CASSARLAGGRGVGTGELFF.

This chain connects TRBV11-2 to TRBJ1-1; tentatively, D is TRBD1 (5 bases). The CDR3 length is 14 residues. V was pared by 5 bases and J by 4 bases, with 14 bases between. Germline V gene sequence: CDR1 SGHAT, CDR2 FQNNGV. CDR3 nucleotide sequence: TGTGCCAGCAGCCCAGATCCCGGGGGCACTGAAGCTTTCTTT. Translated: CASSPDPGGTEAFF. Together with reference TRBV11-2 and TRBJ1-1, the CDR3 gives the full variable domain: EAGVAQSPRYKIIEKRQSVAFWCNPISGHATLYWYQQILGQGPKLLIQFQNNGVVDDSQLPKDRFSAERLKGVDSTLKIQPAKLEDSAVYLCASSPDPGGTEAFFGQGTRLTVV.